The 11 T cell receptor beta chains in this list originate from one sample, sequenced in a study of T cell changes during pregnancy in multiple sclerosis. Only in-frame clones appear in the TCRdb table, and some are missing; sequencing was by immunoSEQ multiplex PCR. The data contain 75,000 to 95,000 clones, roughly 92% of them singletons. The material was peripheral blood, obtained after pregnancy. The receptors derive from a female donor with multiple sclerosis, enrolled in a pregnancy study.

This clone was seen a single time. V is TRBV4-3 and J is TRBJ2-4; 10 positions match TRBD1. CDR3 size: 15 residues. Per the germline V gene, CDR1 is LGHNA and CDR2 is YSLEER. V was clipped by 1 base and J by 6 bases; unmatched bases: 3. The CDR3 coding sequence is TGCGCCAGCAGCCAAGGCCGACAGGGGGCAAACATTCAGTACTTC. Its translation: CASSQGRQGANIQYF.

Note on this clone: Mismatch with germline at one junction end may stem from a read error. The CDR3 here is CASSQGGQGREALW. The CDR3 DNA follows: TGTGCCAGCAGCCAAGGGGGACAGGGGCGCGAAGCTTTATGG. V and J are TRBV4-2 and TRBJ1-1; 10 bases align to TRBD1. CDR1 and CDR2 from the germline V gene are LGHNA and YNFKEQ. The CDR3 has 14 residues.

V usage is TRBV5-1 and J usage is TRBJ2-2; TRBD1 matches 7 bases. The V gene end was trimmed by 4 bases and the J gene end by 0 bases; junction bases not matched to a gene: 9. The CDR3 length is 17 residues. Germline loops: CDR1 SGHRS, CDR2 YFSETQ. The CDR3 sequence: CASSEGDSFSNTGELFF. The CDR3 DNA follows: TGCGCCAGCAGCGAAGGGGACAGCTTTTCGAACACCGGGGAGCTGTTTTTT. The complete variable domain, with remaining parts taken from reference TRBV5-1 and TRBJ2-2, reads KAGVTQTPRYLIKTRGQQVTLSCSPISGHRSVSWYQQTPGQGLQFLFEYFSETQRNKGNFPGRFSGRQFSNSRSEMNVSTLELGDSALYLCASSEGDSFSNTGELFFGEGSRLTVL.

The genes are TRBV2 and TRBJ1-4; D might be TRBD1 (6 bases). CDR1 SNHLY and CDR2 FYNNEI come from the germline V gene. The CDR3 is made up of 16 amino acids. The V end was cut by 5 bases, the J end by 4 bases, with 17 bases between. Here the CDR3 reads CASSTGTLAGNEKLFF. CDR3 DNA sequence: TGTGCCAGCAGTACCGGGACATTGGCGGGTAATGAAAAACTGTTTTTT.

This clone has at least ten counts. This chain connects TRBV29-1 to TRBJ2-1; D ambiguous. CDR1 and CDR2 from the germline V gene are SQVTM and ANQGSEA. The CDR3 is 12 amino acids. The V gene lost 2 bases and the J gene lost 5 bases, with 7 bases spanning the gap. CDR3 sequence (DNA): TGCAGCGTTGAACAGGCAGACAATGAGCAGTTCTTC. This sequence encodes CSVEQADNEQFF.

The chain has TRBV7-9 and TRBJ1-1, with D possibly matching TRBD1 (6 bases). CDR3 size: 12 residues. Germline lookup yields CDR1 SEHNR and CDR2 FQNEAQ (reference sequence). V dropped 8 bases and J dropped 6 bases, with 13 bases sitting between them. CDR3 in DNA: TGTGCCAGCGAGCTAGGGGGACCTGAAGCTTTCTTT. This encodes CASELGGPEAFF.

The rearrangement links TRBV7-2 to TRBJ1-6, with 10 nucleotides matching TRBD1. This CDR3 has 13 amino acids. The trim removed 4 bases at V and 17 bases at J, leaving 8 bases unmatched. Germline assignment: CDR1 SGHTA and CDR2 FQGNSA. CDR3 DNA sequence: TGTGCCAGCAGCTCGCTCCGGGACAGGGGTATCCACTTT. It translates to CASSSLRDRGIHF.

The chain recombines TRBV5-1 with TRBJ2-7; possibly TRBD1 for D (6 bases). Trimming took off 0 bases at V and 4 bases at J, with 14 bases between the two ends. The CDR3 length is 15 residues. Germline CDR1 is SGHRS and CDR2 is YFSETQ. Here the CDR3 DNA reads TGCGCCAGCAGCTTGGTCCAGGGGCAAGCTTACGAGCAGTACTTC. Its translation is CASSLVQGQAYEQYF.

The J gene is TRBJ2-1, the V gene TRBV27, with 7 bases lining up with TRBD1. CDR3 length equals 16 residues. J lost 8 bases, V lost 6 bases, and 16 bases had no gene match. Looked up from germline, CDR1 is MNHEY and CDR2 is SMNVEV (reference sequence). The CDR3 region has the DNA TGTGCCAGCAGCCAGGAGCTACGTACAGGGGCCCATGAGCAGTTCTTC. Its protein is CASSQELRTGAHEQFF.

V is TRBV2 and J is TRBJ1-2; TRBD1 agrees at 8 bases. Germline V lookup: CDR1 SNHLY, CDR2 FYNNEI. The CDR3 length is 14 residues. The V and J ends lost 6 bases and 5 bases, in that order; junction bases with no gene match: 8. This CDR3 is CASSTQGVEYGYTF. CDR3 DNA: TGTGCCAGCAGCACACAGGGGGTAGAGTATGGCTACACCTTC.

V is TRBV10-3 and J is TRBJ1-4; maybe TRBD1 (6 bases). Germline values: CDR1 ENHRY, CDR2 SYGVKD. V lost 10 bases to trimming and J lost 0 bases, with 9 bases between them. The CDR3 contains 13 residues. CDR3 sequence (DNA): TGTGCCACCCAGGGGTCAACTAATGAAAAACTGTTTTTT. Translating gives CATQGSTNEKLFF.